The 24 T cell receptor beta chains presented below share a single source sample, sequenced in a study of blood T cell repertoires in COVID-19. Data came from immunoSEQ multiplex PCR; TCRdb stores just in-frame clones and leaves some out. Of 200,000 to 300,000 clones in the sample, 86% are singletons; the top ten hold 5% to 7%. Sequencing was carried out using peripheral blood. These receptors originate from a woman aged 80 or over with COVID-19, enrolled during active disease.

About this clone itself: The sample carries other DNA sequences with the same CDR3. This chain joins TRBV11-2 and TRBJ1-1; TRBD1 is a possible D gene (6 bases). Trimming removed 5 bases at V and 1 base at J, with 8 bases between. In germline, CDR1 is SGHAT, CDR2 FQNNGV. This CDR3 is built from 13 residues. CDR3 amino acids: CASSQQGNTEAFF. The CDR3 DNA follows: TGTGCCAGCAGCCAACAGGGGAACACTGAAGCTTTCTTT. The full variable domain, with the rest looked up from reference TRBV11-2 and TRBJ1-1, is EAGVAQSPRYKIIEKRQSVAFWCNPISGHATLYWYQQILGQGPKLLIQFQNNGVVDDSQLPKDRFSAERLKGVDSTLKIQPAKLEDSAVYLCASSQQGNTEAFFGQGTRLTVV.

DNA of the CDR3: TGTGCCAGCAGCGGTGGAGATACGCAGTATTTT. This encodes CASSGGDTQYF. The chain carries TRBV6-4 and TRBJ2-3, with D unresolved. Germline V gene data show CDR1 as MRHNA and CDR2 as SNTAGT. This CDR3 spans 11 amino acids. V lost 6 bases to trimming and J lost 5 bases, with 6 bases between them.

In its sample, this clone was seen a few times. V is TRBV7-2 and J is TRBJ1-2; tentatively, D is TRBD1 (5 bases). The CDR3 runs 11 residues. Germline V gives CDR1 SGHTA, CDR2 FQGNSA. Trimming took 6 bases from V and 5 from J, leaving 7 bases between them. CDR3 nucleotides: TGTGCCAGCAGGACAGTGTATGGCTACACCTTC. Its translation is CASRTVYGYTF.

V is TRBV18 and J is TRBJ1-1, with D tentatively TRBD1 (6 bases). CDR3 length: 15 amino acids. Germline CDR1 reads KGHSH; CDR2 reads LQKENI. The ends were cut back, 3 bases at V and 7 bases at J, with 18 bases in the middle. The CDR3 spells CASSPPGQIGGEAFF. The CDR3 DNA is TGTGCCAGCTCACCCCCGGGACAAATCGGTGGTGAAGCTTTCTTT.

This clone was counted a few times. J is TRBJ2-7 and V is TRBV6-5; perhaps TRBD2 as D (5 bases). The V end was cut by 5 bases, the J end by 0 bases, with 11 bases between. The CDR3 runs to 14 residues. From germline, CDR1 is MNHEY and CDR2 SVGAGI. Here the CDR3 reads CASSTTRSSYEQYF. The CDR3 DNA sequence: TGTGCCAGCAGTACTACTAGGAGCTCCTACGAGCAGTACTTC.

This chain links TRBV19 with TRBJ2-3, with 9 bases that match TRBD1. CDR1 and CDR2 from the germline V gene are LNHDA and SQIVND (reference sequence). Losses at the gene ends were 5 bases for V and 3 bases for J; bases not matched to a gene: 12. CDR3 length: 17 residues. DNA of the CDR3: TGTGCCAGTAGTCTGTCACCGACAGGGGGGCCGACAGATACGCAGTATTTT. Encoded protein: CASSLSPTGGPTDTQYF.

The V and J genes are TRBV4-1 and TRBJ1-1, with D possibly TRBD1 on 6 matching bases. The germline V and J ends were trimmed by 1 base and 5 bases, with 11 bases remaining between them. This CDR3 is 14 amino acids long. Per the germline V gene, CDR1 is MGHRA and CDR2 is YSYEKL. The CDR3 is CASSQGVGGTEAFF. CDR3 nucleotide sequence: TGCGCCAGCAGCCAAGGGGTAGGGGGAACTGAAGCTTTCTTT.

The chain couples TRBV27 to TRBJ1-1, with 7 nucleotides matching TRBD1. Trimming cost V 5 bases and J 3 bases; bases outside gene matches: 3. The CDR3 contains 13 residues. The germline CDR1 and CDR2 sequences are MNHEY and SMNVEV (reference sequence). The CDR3 reads CASSLGTDTEAFF. The CDR3 coding sequence is TGTGCCAGCAGTCTCGGGACAGACACTGAAGCTTTCTTT.

The genes are TRBV6-6 and TRBJ2-5, with 9 bases identical to TRBD1. The CDR3 totals 16 residues. Trimming cost V 6 bases and J 0 bases; bases outside gene matches: 8. Germline V gene lookup returns CDR1 MNHNY and CDR2 SVGAGI (reference sequence). The CDR3 bases are TGTGCCAGCAGCTCGACAGGGGGAGGGTACCAAGAGACCCAGTACTTC. This sequence encodes CASSSTGGGYQETQYF.

The chain employs TRBV5-4 and TRBJ1-4; D remains unclear. Trimming stripped 5 bases from V and 7 bases from J, with 15 bases between. CDR1 is SGHNT and CDR2 is YYREEE in the germline V gene (reference sequence). This CDR3 has 14 residues. The CDR3 nucleotides read TGTGCCAGCAGGTCCCCCCGGGAGCCTGAAAAACTGTTTTTT. This codes for CASRSPREPEKLFF.

V usage is TRBV7-9 and J usage is TRBJ1-1; D is uncertain. This CDR3 has 13 amino acids. Trimming cost V 5 bases and J 8 bases, with 15 bases left between them. Germline-derived CDR1 and CDR2 are SEHNR and FQNEAQ (reference sequence). The CDR3 sequence: CASSLLVTGEAFF. CDR3 nucleotide sequence: TGTGCCAGCAGCCTTCTTGTTACGGGAGAAGCTTTCTTT.

The rearrangement uses TRBV5-6 and TRBJ1-2; D gene uncertain. The germline CDR1 and CDR2 sequences are SGHDT and YYEEEE. The CDR3 is 14 residues long. The V end lost 0 bases, the J end lost 9 bases, and 15 bases lay between the germline ends. CDR3 DNA sequence: TGTGCCAGCAGCTTGGAAGTGGGTAGCAGAAGCTACACCTTC. This codes for CASSLEVGSRSYTF.

The chain couples TRBV6-5 to TRBJ1-5; TRBD1 is a possible D gene (6 bases). V dropped 6 bases and J dropped 1 base, with 10 bases sitting between them. CDR3 size: 14 residues. The germline gives CDR1 MNHEY, CDR2 SVGAGI. The CDR3 protein is CASSEGGSNQPQHF. The DNA for the CDR3 is TGTGCCAGCAGCGAGGGGGGGAGCAATCAGCCCCAGCATTTT.

J is TRBJ1-1 and V is TRBV25-1, with TRBD1 matching over 9 bases. From germline, CDR1 is MGHDK and CDR2 SYGVNS. There are 15 residues in the CDR3. The V and J ends lost 6 bases and 2 bases, in that order; junction bases with no gene match: 7. CDR3 sequence (DNA): TGTGCCAGCAGACTGGAGGACAGGGGTAACACTGAAGCTTTCTTT. It yields the protein CASRLEDRGNTEAFF. Supplemented by reference TRBV25-1 and TRBJ1-1, the full variable domain reads EADIYQTPRYLVIGTGKKITLECSQTMGHDKMYWYQQDPGMELHLIHYSYGVNSTEKGDLSSESTVSRIRTEHFPLTLESARPSHTSQYLCASRLEDRGNTEAFFGQGTRLTVV.

The chain is built from TRBV6-5 and TRBJ2-3; 8 positions match TRBD2. Germline V gene data show CDR1 as MNHEY and CDR2 as SVGAGI. The CDR3 is 15 residues long. Trimming at V came to 2 bases and at J to 3 bases, leaving 4 bases not matched to a gene. This CDR3 is CASSYGGGKTDTQYF. The CDR3 DNA is TGTGCCAGCAGTTACGGCGGGGGGAAGACAGATACGCAGTATTTT.

The genes are TRBV28 and TRBJ1-1; 10 positions agree with TRBD1. The germline gives CDR1 MDHEN, CDR2 SYDVKM. The CDR3 length is 14 residues. The J segment lost 11 bases and the V segment lost 6 bases, leaving 12 bases of the junction unmatched. The CDR3: CASRLRDRGPGAFF. The CDR3 region has the DNA TGTGCCAGCAGACTCCGGGACAGGGGTCCTGGGGCTTTCTTT.

This clone has just one count. The chain is built from TRBV21-1 and TRBJ2-7; the D segment call TRBD2 is taken from the table without a DNA check. TRBV21-1 is recorded as a pseudogene. The CDR3 has 16 residues. The CDR3 DNA is TGTGCCAGCAGCGACGGACTAGCGGGGCACTCCTACGAGCAGTACGTC. Protein: CASSDGLAGHSYEQYV.

V and J are TRBV7-9 and TRBJ1-5; tentatively, D is TRBD1 (6 bases). The CDR3 has 15 residues. In germline, CDR1 is SEHNR, CDR2 FQNEAQ (reference sequence). With 3 bases removed from V and 2 bases from J, the gap between germline ends came to 11 bases. The CDR3 is CASSLSGVGNQPQHF. The CDR3 DNA sequence: TGTGCCAGCAGCTTGTCAGGGGTAGGCAATCAGCCCCAGCATTTT.

The chain carries TRBV5-4 and TRBJ2-2, with D perhaps matching TRBD1 (5 bases). There are 15 residues in the CDR3. Deletions cut 0 bases from V and 7 bases from J, with 13 bases between. Looked up from germline, CDR1 is SGHNT and CDR2 is YYREEE (reference sequence). The CDR3 sequence: CASSLARALGGELFF. For the CDR3, the DNA is TGTGCCAGCAGCTTGGCCAGGGCTCTGGGCGGGGAGCTGTTTTTT. Full variable domain (remainder filled in from reference TRBV5-4 and TRBJ2-2): ETGVTQSPTHLIKTRGQQVTLRCSSQSGHNTVSWYQQALGQGPQFIFQYYREEENGRGNFPPRFSGLQFPNYSSELNVNALELDDSALYLCASSLARALGGELFFGEGSRLTVL.

Note on this clone: A junction end diverges from the germline sequence, so it may reflect a read error. J is TRBJ1-1 and V is TRBV9; 8 positions match TRBD1. Germline V gene data show CDR1 as SGDLS and CDR2 as YYNGEE. The CDR3 extends over 13 amino acids. The CDR3 nucleotides are TGTGCCAGCAGCGGGGACAGGAACTCTGAAGCTTTCTTT. Its protein product is CASSGDRNSEAFF.

The chain is built from TRBV24-1 and TRBJ2-1; 12 nucleotides agree with TRBD1. Trimming cost V 3 bases and J 7 bases; bases outside gene matches: 6. The CDR3 spans 16 residues. Germline-derived CDR1 and CDR2 are KGHDR and SFDVKD. CDR3 loop: CATSDTGQGAINEQFF. CDR3 in DNA: TGTGCCACCAGTGATACGGGACAGGGGGCGATTAATGAGCAGTTCTTC.

The chain has TRBV6-2 or TRBV6-3 and TRBJ2-5; TRBD1 matches 12 bases. CDR1 and CDR2 from the germline V gene are MNHEY and SVGEGT. The V segment lost 2 bases and the J segment 5 bases; nucleotides outside the gene matches: 12. The CDR3 consists of 18 residues. In DNA, the CDR3 is TGTGCCAGCAGTTACCGAGGTTTGGGACAGGGGGCGCGGGAGACCCAGTACTTC. It translates to CASSYRGLGQGARETQYF.

The chain couples TRBV28 to TRBJ1-6, with 9 bases aligning to TRBD1. CDR3 length equals 15 residues. The V gene's germline CDR1 is MDHEN and CDR2 SYDVKM. After removal of 2 bases from V and 7 bases from J, the junction contained 3 bases not matched to a gene. For the CDR3, the DNA is TGTGCCAGCAGTTTAACAGGGGGCTGGAATTCACCCCTCCACTTT. It yields the protein CASSLTGGWNSPLHF.

This rearrangement joins TRBV6-1 to TRBJ2-3, with 12 bases matching TRBD2. The CDR3 runs to 16 residues. Trimming removed 1 base from V and 3 bases from J; junction bases left unmatched: 2. Germline V gene lookup returns CDR1 MNHNS and CDR2 SASEGT. As DNA, the CDR3 is TGTGCCAGCAGTGAAGGGACTAGCGGGGCTACAGATACGCAGTATTTT. This sequence encodes CASSEGTSGATDTQYF.